What follows are 21 T cell receptor beta chains derived from one specimen sequenced in a study of shared clonotypes between healthy human individuals. TCRdb keeps only in-frame clones here, not all; method: immunoSEQ multiplex PCR. The repertoire holds around 2.1 million clones, with 95% as singletons. The sample comprised naive CD4+ T cells sorted from blood. Documented subset: CD45RA+ positively selected. The source is a man younger than 35 in good health.

V gene TRBV6-5 combines with J gene TRBJ1-2; tentative D call: TRBD1 (5 bases). Germline V gene sequence: CDR1 MNHEY, CDR2 SVGAGI. The CDR3 length is 12 residues. Trimming cost V 2 bases and J 8 bases, with 9 bases left between them. CDR3 coding DNA: TGTGCCAGCAGTTACGGACAACAAGGCTACACCTTC. This codes for CASSYGQQGYTF.

The chain couples TRBV5-6 to TRBJ2-1; 8 nucleotides match TRBD1. Losses at the gene ends were 0 bases for V and 6 bases for J; bases not matched to a gene: 2. In germline, CDR1 is SGHDT, CDR2 YYEEEE. This CDR3 has 14 amino acids. CDR3 nucleotide sequence: TGTGCCAGCAGCTTGGCCGGGACAGGCAATGAGCAGTTCTTC. Translated, it gives CASSLAGTGNEQFF.

The chain employs TRBV19 and TRBJ2-3, with 7 positions matching TRBD1. Losses at the gene ends were 8 bases for V and 6 bases for J; bases not matched to a gene: 11. Germline assignment: CDR1 LNHDA and CDR2 SQIVND (reference sequence). CDR3 length equals 14 residues. DNA of the CDR3: TGTGCCAGTCAACCTCGGACACAGGGGGATACGCAGTATTTT. This sequence encodes CASQPRTQGDTQYF.

The chain couples TRBV6-1 to TRBJ1-6; 7 nucleotides match TRBD1. The CDR3 runs 15 residues. Trimming took 8 bases from V and 4 from J; bases not matched to a gene: 8. The germline V gene encodes CDR1 MNHNS and CDR2 SASEGT. This chain's CDR3 is CASGTGTAYNSPLHF. The CDR3 DNA reads as TGTGCCAGCGGGACCGGGACAGCGTATAATTCACCCCTCCACTTT.

The rearrangement uses TRBV5-1 and TRBJ2-5; D remains ambiguous. CDR1 is SGHRS, CDR2 YFSETQ, per germline. CDR3 size: 13 residues. V shed 0 bases and J shed 9 bases, with 12 bases lying between them. The CDR3 DNA is TGCGCCAGCAGCTTGGCCGAAGAGCTCCCCCAGTACTTC. Its protein product is CASSLAEELPQYF.

The genes are TRBV10-3 and TRBJ2-7; possible D gene TRBD2, 6 bases. Germline CDR1 is ENHRY and CDR2 is SYGVKD. Trimming left V 4 bases short and J 6 bases short, with 10 bases between. The CDR3 has 12 residues. The CDR3 is CAISAGGSEQYF. CDR3 in DNA: TGTGCCATCAGTGCTGGGGGGAGCGAGCAGTACTTC.

The chain couples TRBV9 to TRBJ2-1, with TRBD2 identical over 9 bases. The CDR3 contains 15 residues. The J segment lost 4 bases and the V segment lost 0 bases, leaving 2 bases of the junction unmatched. The V gene's germline CDR1 is SGDLS and CDR2 YYNGEE. The DNA for the CDR3 is TGTGCCAGCAGCGTAGGCGGGAGGGGTTACAATGAGCAGTTCTTC. Encoded protein: CASSVGGRGYNEQFF.

The genes are TRBV7-9 and TRBJ1-1; TRBD1 agrees at 7 bases. This CDR3 spans 15 amino acids. Germline loops: CDR1 SEHNR, CDR2 FQNEAQ (reference sequence). V lost 4 bases and J lost 1; bases outside the gene matches: 6. The CDR3 sequence is CASSSQNRGNTEAFF. The CDR3 DNA reads TGTGCCAGCAGCTCACAGAACAGGGGGAACACTGAAGCTTTCTTT. The complete variable domain, with remaining parts taken from reference TRBV7-9 and TRBJ1-1, reads DTGVSQNPRHKITKRGQNVTFRCDPISEHNRLYWYRQTLGQGPEFLTYFQNEAQLEKSRLLSDRFSAERPKGSFSTLEIQRTEQGDSAMYLCASSSQNRGNTEAFFGQGTRLTVV.

The chain couples TRBV28 to TRBJ2-1; TRBD1 might be the D (5 bases). Trimming shortened V by 4 bases and J by 4 bases, and 14 bases separated the two germline ends. The germline V gene encodes CDR1 MDHEN and CDR2 SYDVKM. The CDR3 sequence is 15 residues long. CDR3 in DNA: TGTGCCAGCAGTTCGAGACAGCTATCTTACAATGAGCAGTTCTTC. Translating it yields CASSSRQLSYNEQFF.

This CDR3 is CASSVTTSGRASEQFF. CDR3 DNA: TGTGCCAGCAGCGTAACAACTAGCGGGAGGGCCAGCGAGCAGTTCTTC. The chain recombines TRBV11-2 with TRBJ2-1, with 13 bases matching TRBD2. This CDR3 has 16 residues. Looked up from germline, CDR1 is SGHAT and CDR2 is FQNNGV. J was trimmed by 10 bases and V by 5 bases; bases with no gene match: 11.

The genes are TRBV6-6 and TRBJ1-2, with D possibly matching TRBD1 (6 bases). The CDR3 has 14 residues. Trimming pared 5 bases from V and 4 bases from J, leaving 14 bases between. The germline V gene encodes CDR1 MNHNY and CDR2 SVGAGI (reference sequence). CDR3 sequence: CASSTRTGTYGYTF. CDR3 DNA sequence: TGTGCCAGCAGTACCCGTACAGGGACCTATGGCTACACCTTC.

The CDR3 coding sequence is TGTGCCAGCACCCACAGGAGGGCTGGGGCGGACATTCAGTACTTC. Protein: CASTHRRAGADIQYF. The chain employs TRBV6-5 and TRBJ2-4; maybe TRBD2 (6 bases). CDR3 length: 15 residues. The V end was cut by 7 bases, the J end by 8 bases, with 21 bases between. CDR1 is MNHEY, CDR2 SVGAGI, per germline.

The CDR3 sequence: CASSLVGRVGGASEAFF. CDR3 coding DNA: TGCGCCAGCAGCTTGGTCGGCCGGGTAGGGGGCGCCTCTGAAGCTTTCTTT. The chain couples TRBV5-1 to TRBJ1-1; the match to TRBD1 covers 7 bases. V gave up 0 bases and J gave up 6 bases; unmatched junction bases: 14. This CDR3 contains 17 residues. Germline CDR1 and CDR2: SGHRS and YFSETQ.

V is TRBV7-8 and J is TRBJ2-2; D might be TRBD2 (5 bases). Germline loops: CDR1 SGHVS, CDR2 FQNEAQ. The V end lost 5 bases, the J end lost 3 bases, and 16 bases lay between the germline ends. This CDR3 region has 16 residues. CDR3 coding DNA: TGTGCCAGCAGCATTATCTGGACTTTCGACACCGGGGAGCTGTTTTTT. Its translation: CASSIIWTFDTGELFF.

Comments on this clone: This CDR3 is also generated by other DNA sequences in the sample. This sequence joins TRBV18 and TRBJ1-5; no firm D call. The CDR3 runs 15 residues. Trimming shortened V by 2 bases and J by 2 bases, and 10 bases separated the two germline ends. Germline lookup yields CDR1 KGHSH and CDR2 LQKENI. The CDR3 DNA is TGTGCCAGCTCACCAGAGGGTCGGGGCAATCAGCCCCAGCATTTT. Translating it yields CASSPEGRGNQPQHF.

V gene TRBV2 combines with J gene TRBJ2-5, with 9 bases identical to TRBD1. The CDR3 has 15 residues. Unmatched junction bases numbered 8, after V lost 4 bases and J lost 5 bases. Germline lookup yields CDR1 SNHLY and CDR2 FYNNEI. The CDR3 loop reads CASSGTGDSGETQYF. CDR3 bases: TGTGCCAGCAGTGGGACAGGGGATTCGGGGGAGACCCAGTACTTC.

The V gene is TRBV7-9, the J gene TRBJ2-3; D is ambiguous. Germline lookup yields CDR1 SEHNR and CDR2 FQNEAQ (reference sequence). CDR3 length equals 14 residues. Trimming took off 6 bases at V and 0 bases at J, with 10 bases between the two ends. The CDR3 loop is CASSHRLSTDTQYF. The DNA of the CDR3 is TGTGCCAGCAGTCATCGGTTGAGCACAGATACGCAGTATTTT.

On this clone: This sample includes further DNA sequences coding for the same CDR3. The V call is TRBV4-2, the J call TRBJ2-7, with D unclear. This CDR3 is 13 amino acids long. Trimming cost V 0 bases and J 3 bases, with 6 bases left between them. CDR1 is LGHNA, CDR2 YNFKEQ, per germline. CDR3 bases: TGTGCCAGCAGCCAAGAAGCCAGCTACGAGCAGTACTTC. It codes for CASSQEASYEQYF.

This rearrangement joins TRBV7-9 to TRBJ2-1; TRBD2 is a possible D gene (6 bases). Trimming shortened V by 3 bases and J by 8 bases, and 20 bases separated the two germline ends. The V gene's germline CDR1 is SEHNR and CDR2 FQNEAQ (reference sequence). The CDR3 is 16 residues long. Here the CDR3 reads CASSFFGVGGDDEQFF. The CDR3, as DNA: TGTGCCAGCAGCTTTTTCGGTGTGGGGGGAGACGATGAGCAGTTCTTC.

This clone was seen once. The chain recombines TRBV5-8 with TRBJ1-6; D is unresolved. There are 18 residues in the CDR3. The germline gives CDR1 SGHTS, CDR2 YDEGEE. V was clipped by 0 bases and J by 0 bases, with 13 bases between them. The CDR3 coding sequence is TGTGCCAGCAGCTTGGGGCATGGAAAGGGCTCCTATAATTCACCCCTCCACTTT. This translates into CASSLGHGKGSYNSPLHF.

This sequence joins TRBV30 and TRBJ2-5; 7 positions agree with TRBD1. The germline V gene has CDR1 GTSNPN and CDR2 SVGIG (reference sequence). This CDR3 is 14 amino acids long. The V segment lost 4 bases and the J segment 5 bases; nucleotides outside the gene matches: 10. This CDR3 is CAWNRGQAGETQYF. The CDR3, as DNA: TGTGCCTGGAACCGCGGACAGGCCGGGGAGACCCAGTACTTC.